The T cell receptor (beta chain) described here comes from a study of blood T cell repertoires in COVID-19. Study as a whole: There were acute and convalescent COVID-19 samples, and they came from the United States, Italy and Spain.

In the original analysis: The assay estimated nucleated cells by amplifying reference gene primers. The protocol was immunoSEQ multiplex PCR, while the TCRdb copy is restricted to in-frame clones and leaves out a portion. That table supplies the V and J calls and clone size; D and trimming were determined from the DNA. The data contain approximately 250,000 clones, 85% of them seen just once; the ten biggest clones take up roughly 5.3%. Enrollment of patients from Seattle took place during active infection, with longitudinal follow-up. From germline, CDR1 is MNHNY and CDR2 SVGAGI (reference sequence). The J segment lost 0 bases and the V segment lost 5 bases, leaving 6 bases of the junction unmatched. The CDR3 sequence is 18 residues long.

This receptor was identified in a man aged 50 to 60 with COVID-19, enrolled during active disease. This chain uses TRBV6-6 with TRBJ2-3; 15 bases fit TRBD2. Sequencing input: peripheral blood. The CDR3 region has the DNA TGTGCCAGCAGTCCTGGGACTAGCGGGGGGACTAGCACAGATACGCAGTATTTT. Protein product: CASSPGTSGGTSTDTQYF.